The T cell receptor beta chain under discussion was sequenced for a study of blood T cell repertoires in COVID-19. At the level of the study: Both acute and convalescent COVID-19 samples were obtained from the United States, Italy and Spain. T cells, B-cell-depleted T cells, or PBMCs provided the cDNA or gDNA that served as material.

Authors' data handling: Amplification of reference gene primers was used by the study to estimate nucleated cell counts. Measured with immunoSEQ multiplex PCR; TCRdb has only the in-frame clones, and not every one. Clonal size and the V and J genes are those of that table, whereas D and trimming came from the DNA. The table lists roughly 290,000 clones, 75% to 90% of them singletons. The CDR3 extends over 16 amino acids. Trimming at V came to 1 base and at J to 2 bases, leaving 8 bases not matched to a gene. The germline V gene encodes CDR1 MNHEY and CDR2 SMNVEV (reference sequence). Sequenced material: peripheral blood. This sequence was found in a young man with acute or convalescent COVID-19. This sequence joins TRBV27 and TRBJ2-7; the match to TRBD2 covers 7 bases. DNA for the CDR3: TGTGCCAGCAGTTTATTCTCTGCGGGAGTTACCTACGAGCAGTACTTC. Its protein is CASSLFSAGVTYEQYF.